The next 4 T cell receptor beta chains were all read from a single sample in a study of post-analysis software for immune sequencing data. Findings of the study overall: A handful of TRBV segments appeared more often in patients than in controls, and TRBV5-6, TRBV5-1 and TRBV20-1 were among these.

The authors incorporated unique molecular identifiers into the TCR beta cDNA libraries. TCRdb itself ran the PCR reads through MiXCR, one entry per CDR3 protein. The sample has roughly 180,000 distinct CDR3 sequences; approximately 31% are singletons. No antigen is known for these receptors. Sequenced material: blood. The source of these receptors is a girl aged 10 to 17 with multiple sclerosis.

This clonotype showed up just once. This rearrangement joins TRBV10-3 to TRBJ1-1, with D hard to call. Germline-derived CDR1 and CDR2 are ENHRY and SYGVKD. Trimming removed 6 bases from V and 4 bases from J, with 15 bases in between. The CDR3 is 14 residues long. In DNA form, the CDR3 reads TGTGCCATCAGAGCGGACGGCCTGGGCACTGAAGCTTTCTTT. Its protein is CAIRADGLGTEAFF.

This clonotype was observed a few times. The chain uses TRBV5-1 and TRBJ2-2, with D unresolved. V gave up 0 bases and J gave up 3 bases, with 3 bases separating them. Germline V CDR1 and CDR2: SGHRS, YFSETQ. The CDR3 covers 13 residues. Written as DNA, the CDR3 is TGCGCCAGCAGCTTGGAAGACACCGGGGAGCTGTTTTTT. As protein: CASSLEDTGELFF.

The chain is built from TRBV18 and TRBJ1-5, with TRBD1 identical over 8 bases. Germline V gives CDR1 KGHSH, CDR2 LQKENI. The J segment lost 4 bases and the V segment lost 3 bases, leaving 5 bases of the junction unmatched. CDR3 length equals 15 residues. CDR3: CASSPWTGRNQPQHF. The CDR3 region has the DNA TGTGCCAGCTCACCGTGGACAGGGCGGAATCAGCCCCAGCATTTT.

This clonotype was observed many times. V usage is TRBV29-1 and J usage is TRBJ1-5, with D possibly matching TRBD1 (6 bases). CDR3 size: 14 residues. Germline CDR1 is SQVTM and CDR2 is ANQGSEA. The CDR3 coding sequence is TGCAGGACGACTGAGGGGGTAAGCAATCAGCCCCAGCATTTT. This gives the protein CRTTEGVSNQPQHF.